What follows is one TCR beta chain and its context. Germline assignment: CDR1 SSHAT and CDR2 FNYEAQ (reference sequence). This CDR3 is 15 amino acids long. With 1 base removed from V and 7 bases from J, the gap between germline ends came to 15 bases. The patients had surgically resected primary melanoma at risk of metastatic recurrence. The data were taken from a study of primary melanoma T cells and metastatic recurrence. TCRdb keeps only in-frame clones here, not all; method: immunoSEQ multiplex PCR. This listing includes 30 to 40 clones. The TCR originated in a human donor with melanoma. Sample: melanoma tumor tissue. The chain employs TRBV7-7 and TRBJ2-3; D remains ambiguous. Here the CDR3 reads CASSLDNGLRNTQYF. DNA of the CDR3: TGTGCCAGCAGCTTAGACAACGGTCTTCGGAATACGCAGTATTTT.